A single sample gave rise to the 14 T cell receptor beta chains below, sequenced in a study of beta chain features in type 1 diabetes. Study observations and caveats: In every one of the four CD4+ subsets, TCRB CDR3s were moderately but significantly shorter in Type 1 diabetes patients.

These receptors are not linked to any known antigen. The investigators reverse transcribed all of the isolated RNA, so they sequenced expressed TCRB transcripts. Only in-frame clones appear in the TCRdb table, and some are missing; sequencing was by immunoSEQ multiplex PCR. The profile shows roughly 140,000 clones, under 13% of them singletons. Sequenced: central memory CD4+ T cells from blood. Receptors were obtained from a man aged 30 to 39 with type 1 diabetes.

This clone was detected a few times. The CDR3, as DNA: TGTGCCAGCGGCGGACAGGGCTCAGATACGCAGTATTTT. Translated, it gives CASGGQGSDTQYF. The chain joins TRBV14 to TRBJ2-3; 8 nucleotides agree with TRBD1. From germline, CDR1 is SGHDN and CDR2 FVKESK. CDR3 size: 13 residues. V shed 8 bases, J shed 4 bases, and the junction held 5 bases outside the gene matches.

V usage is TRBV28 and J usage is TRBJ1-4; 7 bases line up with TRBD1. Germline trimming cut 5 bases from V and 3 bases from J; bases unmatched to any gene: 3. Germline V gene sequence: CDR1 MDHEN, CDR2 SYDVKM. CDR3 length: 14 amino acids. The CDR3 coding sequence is TGTGCCAGCAGTCCAGGGACAGCTAATGAAAAACTGTTTTTT. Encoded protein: CASSPGTANEKLFF.

For the CDR3, the DNA is TGTGCCCCCCGGTCTCTCAACGAGCAGTACTTC. It yields the protein CAPRSLNEQYF. The chain has TRBV21-1 and TRBJ2-7; the DNA was not used to check the table's D call, TRBD2. TRBV21-1 represents a pseudogene. CDR3 length: 11 residues.

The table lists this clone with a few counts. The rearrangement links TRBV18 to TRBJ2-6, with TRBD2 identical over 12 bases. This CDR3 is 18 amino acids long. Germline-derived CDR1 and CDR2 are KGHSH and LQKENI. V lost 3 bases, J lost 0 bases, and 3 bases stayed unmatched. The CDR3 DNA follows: TGTGCCAGCTCACCGAGACTAGCGGGAGACTCTGGGGCCAACGTCCTGACTTTC. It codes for CASSPRLAGDSGANVLTF.

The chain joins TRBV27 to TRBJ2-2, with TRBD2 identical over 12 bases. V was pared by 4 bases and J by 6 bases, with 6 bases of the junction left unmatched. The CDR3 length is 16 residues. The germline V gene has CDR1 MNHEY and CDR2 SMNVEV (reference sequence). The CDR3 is CASSSSGRADAGELFF. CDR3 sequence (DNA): TGTGCCAGCAGTTCTAGCGGGAGGGCCGATGCCGGGGAGCTGTTTTTT.

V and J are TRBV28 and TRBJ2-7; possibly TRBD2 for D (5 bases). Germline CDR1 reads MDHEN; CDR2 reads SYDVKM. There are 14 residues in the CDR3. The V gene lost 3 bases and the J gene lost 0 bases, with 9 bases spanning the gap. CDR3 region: CASSLDSSSYEQYF. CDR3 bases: TGTGCCAGCAGTTTGGACTCGAGCTCCTACGAGCAGTACTTC.

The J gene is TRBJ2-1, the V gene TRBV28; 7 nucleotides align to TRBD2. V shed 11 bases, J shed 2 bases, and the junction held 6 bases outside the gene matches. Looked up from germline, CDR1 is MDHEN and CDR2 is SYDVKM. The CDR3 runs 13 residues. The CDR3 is CAHQAGAYNEQFF. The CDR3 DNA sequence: TGTGCCCATCAGGCGGGAGCCTACAATGAGCAGTTCTTC.

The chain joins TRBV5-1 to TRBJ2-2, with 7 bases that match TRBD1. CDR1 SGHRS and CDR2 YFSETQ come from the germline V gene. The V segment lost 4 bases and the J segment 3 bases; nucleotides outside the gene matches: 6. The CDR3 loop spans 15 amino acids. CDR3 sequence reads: CASSHGTVYTGELFF. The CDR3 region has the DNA TGCGCCAGCAGCCATGGGACAGTATACACCGGGGAGCTGTTTTTT.

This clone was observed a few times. The CDR3 DNA reads as TGTGCCAGCAGCTCCTCTAGCCCCACAGATACGCAGTATTTT. Encoded protein: CASSSSSPTDTQYF. V and J are TRBV7-3 and TRBJ2-3; D is possibly TRBD2 (5 bases). The CDR3 loop spans 14 amino acids. V lost 4 bases, J lost 2 bases, and 10 bases lay in between. The germline CDR1 and CDR2 sequences are SGHTA and FQGTGA.

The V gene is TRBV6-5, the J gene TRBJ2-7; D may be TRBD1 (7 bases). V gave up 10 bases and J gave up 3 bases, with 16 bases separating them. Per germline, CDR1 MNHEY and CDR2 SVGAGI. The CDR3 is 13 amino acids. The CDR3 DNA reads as TGTGCCACCGGCAGGGGGGCAGGCTACGAGCAGTACTTC. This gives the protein CATGRGAGYEQYF.

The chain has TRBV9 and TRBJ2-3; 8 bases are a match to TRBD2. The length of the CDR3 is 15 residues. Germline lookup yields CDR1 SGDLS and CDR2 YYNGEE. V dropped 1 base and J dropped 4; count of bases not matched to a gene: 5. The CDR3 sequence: CASSVWSGGADTQYF. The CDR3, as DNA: TGTGCCAGCAGCGTATGGAGCGGGGGCGCAGATACGCAGTATTTT.

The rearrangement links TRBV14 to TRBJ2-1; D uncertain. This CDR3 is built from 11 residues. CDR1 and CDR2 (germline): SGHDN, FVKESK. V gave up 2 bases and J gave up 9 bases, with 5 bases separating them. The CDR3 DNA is TGTGCCAGCAGCCAAACTCGTGAGCAGTTCTTC. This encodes CASSQTREQFF.

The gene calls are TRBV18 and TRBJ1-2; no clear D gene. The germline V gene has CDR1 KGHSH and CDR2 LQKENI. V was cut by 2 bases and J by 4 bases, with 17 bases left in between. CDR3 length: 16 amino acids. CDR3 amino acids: CASSPSTRESGYGYTF. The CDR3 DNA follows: TGTGCCAGCTCACCATCAACTAGGGAGTCGGGCTATGGCTACACCTTC.

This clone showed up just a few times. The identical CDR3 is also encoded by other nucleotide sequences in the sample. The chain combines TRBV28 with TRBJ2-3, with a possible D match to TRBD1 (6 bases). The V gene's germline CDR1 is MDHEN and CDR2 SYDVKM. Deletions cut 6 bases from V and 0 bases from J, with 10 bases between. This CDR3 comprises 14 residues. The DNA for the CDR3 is TGTGCCAGCAGCGGACAGCTCAGCACAGATACGCAGTATTTT. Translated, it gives CASSGQLSTDTQYF.